This entry lists 6 T cell receptor beta chains sequenced from one sample in a study of cytomegalovirus exposure and HLA in healthy donors. TCRdb's copy holds only in-frame clones and misses some; the assay was immunoSEQ multiplex PCR. The table lists about 360,000 clones, 86% of them singletons, with around 0.8% in the top ten. The sample comprised PBMCs. Receptors originate from a woman under 30 in good health and CMV-seronegative.

J is TRBJ2-3 and V is TRBV7-6; D is ambiguous. The germline V and J ends were trimmed by 6 bases and 0 bases, with 13 bases remaining between them. Germline V CDR1 and CDR2: SGHVS, FNYEAQ. The CDR3 runs 15 residues. The CDR3 bases are TGTGCCAGCAGTCAAGCCGGAGCGAGCACAGATACGCAGTATTTT. Translating it yields CASSQAGASTDTQYF.

V and J are TRBV15 and TRBJ1-4, with TRBD1 identical over 7 bases. The J segment lost 4 bases and the V segment lost 8 bases, leaving 10 bases of the junction unmatched. Germline lookup yields CDR1 LNHNV and CDR2 YYDKDF (reference sequence). The CDR3 is made up of 15 amino acids. The CDR3 bases are TGTGCCACCCGACCAGGGGACAGACGTAATGAAAAACTGTTTTTT. This translates into CATRPGDRRNEKLFF.

The chain carries TRBV5-4 and TRBJ2-1; 10 bases align to TRBD2. This CDR3 region has 17 residues. CDR1 and CDR2 (germline): SGHNT, YYREEE (reference sequence). V trimming: 1 base; J trimming: 3 bases; junction bases outside the gene matches: 7. CDR3 sequence reads: CASSLPSGSSGYNEQFF. CDR3 nucleotide sequence: TGTGCCAGCAGCTTGCCTAGCGGGAGTTCCGGCTACAATGAGCAGTTCTTC. Filled out from reference TRBV5-4 and TRBJ2-1, the complete variable domain reads ETGVTQSPTHLIKTRGQQVTLRCSSQSGHNTVSWYQQALGQGPQFIFQYYREEENGRGNFPPRFSGLQFPNYSSELNVNALELDDSALYLCASSLPSGSSGYNEQFFGPGTRLTVL.

V and J are TRBV4-1 and TRBJ2-3; unclear D gene. The CDR3 sequence is 16 residues long. Trimming stripped 1 base from V and 4 bases from J, with 15 bases between. From germline, CDR1 is MGHRA and CDR2 YSYEKL. The CDR3 bases are TGCGCCAGCAGCCAAGTGGGTACGGGTGCCGCAGATACGCAGTATTTT. Translated, it gives CASSQVGTGAADTQYF.

This clone was picked up a small number of times. The chain links TRBV27 to TRBJ1-5; maybe TRBD1 (5 bases). The CDR3 sequence is 14 residues long. CDR1 is MNHEY and CDR2 is SMNVEV in the germline V gene (reference sequence). The V and J ends lost 7 bases and 1 base respectively, with 11 bases between them. CDR3 region: CASKQVGSNQPQHF. In DNA, the CDR3 is TGTGCCAGCAAACAGGTAGGGAGCAATCAGCCCCAGCATTTT.

The chain has TRBV21-1 and TRBJ1-6. TRBV21-1 is given as a pseudogene. This CDR3 has 15 residues. This chain's CDR3 is CASSPTGRGDSPLHF. The CDR3 coding sequence is TGTGCCAGCAGCCCGACAGGACGGGGGGATTCACCCCTCCACTTT.